Listed below are T cell receptor beta chains from one sample, sequenced in a study of T cells in Graves' hyperthyroidism and ophthalmopathy. TCRdb reanalysed the multiplex PCR reads using MiXCR and keeps one entry per CDR3 protein. The sample has over 500,000 distinct CDR3 sequences, about 46% seen once. Specimen: peripheral blood or thyroid tissue (not recorded which). These receptors were obtained from an adult woman with Graves' disease, either hyperthyroidism or ophthalmopathy (not recorded which). The CDR3 runs from the conserved cysteine through the conserved F or W. A D gene is named only where the DNA matches it firmly. For some rows the clone size is stated as once, few or many, or as a class when expanded; others skip it.

d_gene,j_gene,abundance,v_gene,CDR3aa,CDR3nt
-,TRBJ1-2,-,TRBV20-1,CSAATGGANYGYTF,TGCAGTGCTGCCACCGGGGGGGCGAACTATGGCTACACCTTC
-,TRBJ1-6,-,TRBV4-1,CASSVRDGGYSPLHF,TGCGCCAGCAGCGTAAGGGACGGAGGGTATTCACCCCTCCACTTT
TRBD1,TRBJ1-2,many,TRBV7-2,CASSTTGVYGYTF,TGTGCCAGCAGCACGACAGGGGTGTATGGCTACACCTTC
-,TRBJ1-2,many,TRBV29-1,CSVAGTTHNYGYTF,TGCAGCGTTGCGGGGACAACCCACAACTATGGCTACACCTTC
-,TRBJ1-4,many,TRBV7-3,CARGRGEKLFF,TGTGCCAGAGGTAGAGGGGAAAAACTGTTTTTT
-,TRBJ1-4,-,TRBV20-1,CSASGGFF,TGCAGTGCTAGTGGTGGGTTTTTT
TRBD2,TRBJ2-5,many,TRBV20-1,CSASGLVQETQYF,TGCAGTGCTTCAGGACTAGTGCAAGAGACCCAGTACTTC
-,TRBJ1-1,-,TRBV6-1,CASSEGGEAFF,TGTGCCAGCAGTGAAGGGGGGGAAGCTTTCTTT
TRBD2,TRBJ2-4,-,TRBV29-1,CSYSDGGDIQYF,TGCAGCTACTCCGACGGGGGGGACATTCAGTACTTC
TRBD1,TRBJ1-1,-,TRBV10-3,CAISDGTVLNTEAFF,TGTGCCATCAGTGACGGGACAGTTTTGAACACTGAAGCTTTCTTT
-,TRBJ1-4,many,TRBV12-3/TRBV12-4,CASSSGTVGEKLFF,TGTGCCAGCAGTTCAGGGACGGTAGGGGAAAAACTGTTTTTT
TRBD1,TRBJ1-5,-,TRBV19,CASRTGGLDQPQHF,TGTGCCAGTAGGACAGGGGGCCTGGATCAGCCCCAGCATTTT
TRBD1,TRBJ1-3,many,TRBV7-6,CASSSGQVMGNTIYF,TGTGCCAGCAGCTCGGGACAGGTGATGGGAAACACCATATATTTT
TRBD1,TRBJ1-5,few,TRBV10-3,CASGGQGGQPQHF,TGTGCTTCCGGTGGACAGGGAGGTCAGCCCCAGCATTTT
-,TRBJ2-5,few,TRBV15,CATNRSPETQYF,TGTGCCACCAATAGATCCCCGGAGACCCAGTACTTC
-,TRBJ2-5,-,TRBV2,CASTFGETQYF,TGTGCCAGCACGTTCGGGGAGACCCAGTACTTC
TRBD1,TRBJ1-2,many,TRBV29-1,CSVGQQGRNYGYTF,TGCAGCGTTGGTCAACAGGGGCGGAACTATGGCTACACCTTC
TRBD1,TRBJ1-5,many,TRBV20-1,CSAGTVNNQPQHF,TGCAGTGCGGGGACAGTCAACAATCAGCCCCAGCATTTT
-,TRBJ1-2,-,TRBV15,CATSRGLYGYTF,TGTGCCACCAGCAGAGGCCTCTATGGCTACACCTTC
-,TRBJ2-7,-,TRBV12-3/TRBV12-4,CASSPRQGGIVQQYF,TGTGCCAGCAGTCCGAGACAGGGCGGGATTGTTCAGCAGTACTTC
-,TRBJ1-1,many,TRBV29-1,CSGTVNTEAFF,TGCAGCGGGACAGTTAACACTGAAGCTTTCTTT
-,TRBJ2-5,many,TRBV5-4,CASSHQATGQETQYF,TGTGCCAGCAGCCATCAAGCGACAGGACAAGAGACCCAGTACTTC
-,TRBJ1-3,once,TRBV5-1,CASSPSTGSGNTIYF,TGCGCCAGCAGCCCATCTACAGGCTCTGGAAACACCATATATTTT
-,TRBJ2-5,many,TRBV4-1,CASSQEGRVTWETQYF,TGCGCCAGCAGCCAAGAGGGCAGGGTTACTTGGGAGACCCAGTACTTC
TRBD2,TRBJ2-7,-,TRBV7-9,CASSWGTSGPVEQYF,TGTGCCAGCAGCTGGGGGACTAGCGGACCCGTCGAGCAGTACTTC
TRBD1,TRBJ1-2,many,TRBV19,CASSGTGGSGYTF,TGTGCCAGTAGCGGGACAGGGGGCTCTGGCTACACCTTC
-,TRBJ2-7,-,TRBV7-2,CASSLDNGGYYEQYF,TGTGCCAGCAGCTTAGATAACGGCGGTTACTACGAGCAGTACTTC
TRBD2,TRBJ2-7,once,TRBV7-6,CASSLAAGGPTEQYF,TGTGCCAGCAGCTTGGCAGCGGGAGGGCCAACCGAGCAGTACTTC
-,TRBJ1-1,few,TRBV12-3/TRBV12-4,CASSYSGRRNTEAFF,TGTGCCAGCAGTTATTCTGGACGGAGGAACACTGAAGCTTTCTTT
-,TRBJ2-7,-,TRBV7-3,CASSLFGSYEQYF,TGTGCCAGCAGTTTGTTCGGGAGTTACGAGCAGTACTTC
TRBD1,TRBJ2-2,few,TRBV28,CASRQGIGELFF,TGTGCCAGCCGACAGGGGATCGGGGAGCTGTTTTTT
-,TRBJ1-5,few,TRBV20-1,CSASPPRMHQPQHF,TGCAGTGCTAGCCCTCCACGCATGCATCAGCCCCAGCATTTT
TRBD1,TRBJ2-6,-,TRBV10-3,CAISRPGQGANVLTF,TGTGCCATCAGTCGACCGGGACAGGGGGCCAACGTCCTGACTTTC
TRBD1,TRBJ2-5,many,TRBV7-9,CAGSRTGLETQYF,TGTGCCGGCTCAAGGACAGGGTTAGAGACCCAGTACTTC
-,TRBJ2-7,-,TRBV6-5,CASSYASGRGYEQYF,TGTGCCAGCAGTTACGCGAGCGGGCGTGGATACGAGCAGTACTTC
-,TRBJ1-1,-,TRBV5-1,CASRDIGDGEAFF,TGCGCCAGTCGAGACATAGGGGATGGTGAAGCTTTCTTT
-,TRBJ2-5,many,TRBV20-1,CSASPGPETQYF,TGCAGTGCTAGTCCGGGTCCAGAGACCCAGTACTTC
TRBD1,TRBJ2-3,-,TRBV7-9,CASSARGQGVTDTQYF,TGTGCCAGCAGCGCGCGGGGACAGGGGGTAACAGATACGCAGTATTTT
TRBD1,TRBJ1-6,-,TRBV20-1,CSAITTGANSPLHF,TGCAGTGCTATAACGACAGGGGCCAATTCACCCCTCCACTTT
TRBD2,TRBJ2-7,-,TRBV28,CASSPLTSDYEQYF,TGTGCCAGCAGTCCCTTAACTAGCGACTACGAGCAGTACTTC
TRBD1,TRBJ2-5,-,TRBV12-3/TRBV12-4,CASRVTGTTFQETQYF,TGTGCCAGCAGAGTGACAGGGACGACCTTCCAAGAGACCCAGTACTTC
-,TRBJ1-1,few,TRBV10-3,CAISDSVNTEAFF,TGTGCCATCAGTGACAGTGTGAACACTGAAGCTTTCTTT
-,TRBJ1-3,many,TRBV4-2,CASSQEGVTFSGNTIYF,TGTGCCAGCAGCCAAGAAGGAGTTACCTTCTCTGGAAACACCATATATTTT
TRBD2,TRBJ2-7,many,TRBV20-1,CSASTAKAGLNYEQYF,TGCAGTGCTAGTACTGCTAAAGCGGGATTGAACTACGAGCAGTACTTC
-,TRBJ2-5,-,TRBV7-9,CASSLVAWGAQYF,TGTGCCAGCAGCTTAGTGGCTTGGGGGGCCCAGTACTTC
-,TRBJ2-5,-,TRBV7-2,CASSPPRRQETQYF,TGTGCCAGCAGTCCCCCCCGACGGCAAGAGACCCAGTACTTC
TRBD1,TRBJ2-7,-,TRBV2,CASSVRRDRNYEQYF,TGTGCCAGCAGTGTCCGCCGGGACAGGAACTACGAGCAGTACTTC
-,TRBJ2-7,-,TRBV5-6,CASSLFVRLDEQYF,TGTGCCAGCAGCTTGTTCGTACGTCTAGACGAGCAGTACTTC
-,TRBJ2-5,-,TRBV7-2,CATTRQPSGGETQYF,TGTGCCACCACCCGCCAGCCCTCTGGAGGCGAGACCCAGTACTTC
-,TRBJ2-7,many,TRBV29-1,CSVGNRSSYEQYF,TGCAGCGTTGGAAACAGGAGCTCCTACGAGCAGTACTTC
-,TRBJ1-2,many,TRBV11-2,CASSGGTAMGGYTF,TGTGCCAGCAGCGGGGGGACGGCGATGGGTGGCTACACCTTC
TRBD1,TRBJ2-2,many,TRBV6-1,CASSDGQGAGELFF,TGTGCCAGCAGTGATGGACAGGGGGCCGGGGAGCTGTTTTTT
TRBD2,TRBJ2-7,many,TRBV7-9,CASRRAGREAAEQYF,TGTGCCAGCAGGCGCGCCGGGAGGGAGGCTGCCGAGCAGTACTTC